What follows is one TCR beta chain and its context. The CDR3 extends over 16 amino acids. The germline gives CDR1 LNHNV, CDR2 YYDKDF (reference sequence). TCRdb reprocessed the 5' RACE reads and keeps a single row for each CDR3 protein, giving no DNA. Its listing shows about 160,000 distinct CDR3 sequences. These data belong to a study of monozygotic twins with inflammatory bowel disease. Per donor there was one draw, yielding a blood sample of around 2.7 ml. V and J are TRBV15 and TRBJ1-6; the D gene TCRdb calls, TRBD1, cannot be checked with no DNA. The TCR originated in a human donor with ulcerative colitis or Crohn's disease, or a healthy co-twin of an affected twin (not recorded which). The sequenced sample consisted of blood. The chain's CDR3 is CATSIDRGIDNSPLHF. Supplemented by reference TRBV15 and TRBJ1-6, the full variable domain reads DAMVIQNPRYQVTQFGKPVTLSCSQTLNHNVMYWYQQKSSQAPKLLFHYYDKDFNNEADTPDNFQSRRPNTSFCFLDIRSPGLGDTAMYLCATSIDRGIDNSPLHFGNGTRLTVT.